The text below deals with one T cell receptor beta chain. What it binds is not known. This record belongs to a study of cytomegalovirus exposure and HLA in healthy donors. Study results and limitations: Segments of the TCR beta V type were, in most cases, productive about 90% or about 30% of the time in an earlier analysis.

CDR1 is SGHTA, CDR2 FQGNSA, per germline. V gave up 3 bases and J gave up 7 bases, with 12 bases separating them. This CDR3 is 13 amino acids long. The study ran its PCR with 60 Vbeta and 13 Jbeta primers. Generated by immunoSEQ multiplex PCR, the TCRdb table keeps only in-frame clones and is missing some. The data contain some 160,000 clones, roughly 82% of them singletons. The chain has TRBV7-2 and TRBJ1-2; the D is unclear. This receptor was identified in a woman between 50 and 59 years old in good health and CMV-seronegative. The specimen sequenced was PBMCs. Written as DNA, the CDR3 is TGTGCCAGCAGCTTGGTATCGGTAGTTGGCTACACCTTC. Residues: CASSLVSVVGYTF.